This TCR beta chain derives from a study of cytomegalovirus exposure and HLA in healthy donors. There were likely unrecorded immune exposures, though donors were nominally healthy when sampled. Germline V lookup: CDR1 SNHLY, CDR2 FYNNEI. V dropped 5 bases and J dropped 3; count of bases not matched to a gene: 6. This CDR3 comprises 16 residues. With 60 Vbeta and 13 Jbeta primers, the PCR was carried out. In the original analysis: In a later analysis, the count reached 82 million or so unique TCR beta chains, with 10 million to 14 million shared. Assay: immunoSEQ multiplex PCR; the TCRdb copy retains only in-frame clones and omits some. That table supplies the V and J calls and clone size; D and trimming were determined from the DNA. This sample yields approximately 90,000 clones, of which 6% to 9% are seen a single time; under 3% belongs to the top ten.

This clonotype originated in a man aged 50-60 years in good health and CMV-seronegative. Sequencing was done on a sample of PBMCs. The chain has TRBV2 and TRBJ2-3; 12 bases are shared with TRBD2. CDR3 coding DNA: TGTGCCAGCAGTCCCAGGACTAGCGGGGTAACAGATACGCAGTATTTT. Residues: CASSPRTSGVTDTQYF.